This T cell receptor beta chain was profiled in a study of T cell clonotyping in hematopoietic cell transplantation. Findings and caveats of the study: Recipient TCR diversity dropped after transplant; expanded clonotypes rose from day 30 to 180.

A remark on this clone: Its antigen is as yet unknown.

The repertoire was sequenced with immunoSEQ multiplex PCR; TCRdb's copy has only in-frame clones and lacks some. The data show around 4,600 clones, about 77% seen once. The CDR3 is 17 amino acids. After removal of 5 bases from V and 2 bases from J, the junction contained 11 bases not matched to a gene. CDR1 and CDR2 from the germline V gene are SGHVS and FQNEAQ. Recipients were bled about 28 days pretransplant and at posttransplant days 30, 100, 180. The clonotype was recovered from a female patient aged 50-60 years who had an allogeneic stem cell transplant from an unrelated donor, so the T cells may come from the graft donor. Some clones in this sample may be carry-over from other donors' samples. The chain combines TRBV7-8 with TRBJ1-5, with 8 bases lining up with TRBD1. This sample comprised peripheral blood mononuclear cells, obtained 100 days after allogeneic stem cell transplant. Here the CDR3 DNA reads TGTGCCAGCAGCACCGGGACAGGTATGGGAGGCAATCAGCCCCAGCATTTT. This translates into CASSTGTGMGGNQPQHF. The full variable domain, rest sourced from reference TRBV7-8 and TRBJ1-5, is GAGVSQSPRYKVAKRGQDVALRCDPISGHVSLFWYQQALGQGPEFLTYFQNEAQLDKSGLPSDRFFAERPEGSVSTLKIQRTQQEDSAVYLCASSTGTGMGGNQPQHFGDGTRLSIL.